This TCR beta chain was identified during a study of beta chain features in type 1 diabetes. Study-wide points: Significant though moderate, a shortening of TCRB CDR3s appeared in all four CD4+ subsets of Type 1 diabetes patients.

Losses at the gene ends were 4 bases for V and 5 bases for J; bases not matched to a gene: 10. The CDR3 covers 15 residues. Germline CDR1 is SGHTA and CDR2 is FQGNSA. Every donor had blood drawn once into heparin, approximately 0.11 L on average. The study reverse transcribed the entire isolated RNA, so it sequenced expressed TCRB transcripts. Here immunoSEQ multiplex PCR was the method, and the copy in TCRdb shows in-frame clones only, minus some. Among roughly 340,000 clones listed, over 9.5% were seen once. A note on this clone: Its specificity is not known.

The sequence derives from a woman aged 18-35 years with type 1 diabetes. The sequencing input was naive CD4+ T cells from blood. The chain recombines TRBV7-2 with TRBJ1-1, with 7 bases identical to TRBD1. As DNA, the CDR3 is TGTGCCAGCAGCTCCCATAGGGCAGGGGGGACTGAAGCTTTCTTT. It specifies CASSSHRAGGTEAFF. Together with reference TRBV7-2 and TRBJ1-1, the CDR3 gives the full variable domain: GAGVSQSPSNKVTEKGKDVELRCDPISGHTALYWYRQSLGQGLEFLIYFQGNSAPDKSGLPSDRFSAERTGGSVSTLTIQRTQQEDSAVYLCASSSHRAGGTEAFFGQGTRLTVV.